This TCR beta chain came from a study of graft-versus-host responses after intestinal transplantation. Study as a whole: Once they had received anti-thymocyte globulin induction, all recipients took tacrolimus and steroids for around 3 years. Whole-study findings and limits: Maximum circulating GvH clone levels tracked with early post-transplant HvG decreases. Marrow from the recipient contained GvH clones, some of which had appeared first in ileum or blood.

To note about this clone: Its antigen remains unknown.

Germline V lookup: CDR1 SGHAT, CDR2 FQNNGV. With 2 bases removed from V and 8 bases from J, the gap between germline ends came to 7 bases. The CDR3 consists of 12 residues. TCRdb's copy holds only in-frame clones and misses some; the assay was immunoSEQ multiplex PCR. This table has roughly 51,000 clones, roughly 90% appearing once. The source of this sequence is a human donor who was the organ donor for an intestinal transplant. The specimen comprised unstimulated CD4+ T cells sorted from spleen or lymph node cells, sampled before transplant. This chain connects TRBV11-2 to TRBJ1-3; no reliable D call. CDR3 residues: CASSLSRDTIYF. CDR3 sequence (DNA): TGTGCCAGCAGCTTATCGCGGGACACCATATATTTT.